Each of the 32 T cell receptor beta chains below was sequenced from the same sample in a study of T cell clonotyping in hematopoietic cell transplantation. Clones were sequenced by immunoSEQ multiplex PCR, and TCRdb holds only the in-frame ones, with some missing. The repertoire holds about 11,000 clones, 89% seen once, with under 50% in the top ten. The source was PBMCs, collected 180 days after allogeneic stem cell transplant. The receptors originated from a male patient aged 60 to 75 who had an allogeneic stem cell transplant from an unrelated donor, so the T cells may come from the graft donor. Some clones in this sample may be carry-over from other donors' samples.

The rearrangement links TRBV9 to TRBJ1-5; D is unclear. Germline V gene data show CDR1 as SGDLS and CDR2 as YYNGEE. Trimming took 0 bases from V and 4 from J, leaving 8 bases between them. The CDR3 runs to 14 residues. CDR3 nucleotides: TGTGCCAGCAGCGTAGGAGACATTAATCAGCCCCAGCATTTT. Translating gives CASSVGDINQPQHF.

This rearrangement joins TRBV2 to TRBJ2-1; D gene ambiguous. The CDR3 is 11 residues long. The germline CDR1 and CDR2 sequences are SNHLY and FYNNEI. Trimming pared 6 bases from V and 7 bases from J, leaving 7 bases between. In DNA form, the CDR3 reads TGTGCCAGCAGGGGTGGGAATGAGCAGTTCTTC. Translating it yields CASRGGNEQFF.

The genes are TRBV11-1 and TRBJ2-2; no clear D. The CDR3 has 14 amino acids. Germline CDR1 is SGHAT and CDR2 is FQDESV (reference sequence). Trimming removed 1 base from V and 5 bases from J, with 8 bases in between. In nucleotides, the CDR3 is TGTGCCAGCAGCTTAGTCTGGGATACCGGGGAGCTGTTTTTT. Translating it yields CASSLVWDTGELFF.

In nucleotides, the CDR3 is TGCGCCAGCAGCTTGGTACGGGGGGGCCTCTACAATGAGCAGTTCTTC. Amino acids: CASSLVRGGLYNEQFF. The chain couples TRBV5-1 to TRBJ2-1; 8 bases agree with TRBD2. The CDR3 contains 16 residues. Germline V gene sequence: CDR1 SGHRS, CDR2 YFSETQ. V shed 0 bases and J 3 bases; nucleotides not matched to a gene: 5.

The chain is built from TRBV9 and TRBJ2-3; D unresolved. From germline, CDR1 is SGDLS and CDR2 YYNGEE. V was shortened by 3 bases and J by 2 bases, with 4 bases between the two germline ends. This CDR3 is built from 12 residues. CDR3 residues: CASSANTDTQYF. CDR3 in DNA: TGTGCCAGCAGCGCCAACACAGATACGCAGTATTTT. Variable domain in full (rest from reference TRBV9 and TRBJ2-3): DSGVTQTPKHLITATGQRVTLRCSPRSGDLSVYWYQQSLDQGLQFLIQYYNGEERAKGNILERFSAQQFPDLHSELNLSSLELGDSALYFCASSANTDTQYFGPGTRLTVL.

The rearrangement links TRBV10-3 to TRBJ2-7, with no clear D. The CDR3 consists of 13 residues. Deletions cut 0 bases from V and 2 bases from J, with 5 bases between. Germline V gene lookup returns CDR1 ENHRY and CDR2 SYGVKD. The CDR3 protein is CAISESGTYEQYF. Written as DNA, the CDR3 is TGTGCCATCAGTGAGTCTGGAACCTACGAGCAGTACTTC.

The CDR3 is CASSRDYNGYTF. As DNA, the CDR3 is TGTGCCAGCAGTCGGGATTACAATGGCTACACCTTC. V is TRBV25-1 and J is TRBJ1-2; no definite D call. CDR3 length: 12 amino acids. Looked up from germline, CDR1 is MGHDK and CDR2 is SYGVNS. V lost 5 bases, J lost 6 bases, and 10 bases lay in between.

The chain has TRBV6-6 and TRBJ2-3; D may match TRBD1 or TRBD2 (6 bases each). The CDR3 sequence is 13 residues long. Germline V gives CDR1 MNHNY, CDR2 SVGAGI (reference sequence). V was trimmed by 8 bases and J by 5 bases, leaving 14 bases between them. CDR3 sequence: CASGGTSIDTQYF. DNA for the CDR3: TGTGCCAGCGGAGGGACATCGATAGATACGCAGTATTTT.

The rearrangement joins TRBV10-3 to TRBJ2-7; perhaps TRBD1 as D (6 bases). The V end lost 3 bases, the J end lost 2 bases, and 11 bases lay between the germline ends. CDR1 is ENHRY and CDR2 is SYGVKD in the germline V gene. The CDR3 is 14 amino acids. The CDR3 region has the DNA TGTGCCATCAGTGAAGGGGGATCTACCTACGAGCAGTACTTC. Amino acid sequence: CAISEGGSTYEQYF.

This clone was picked up a small number of times. The rearrangement links TRBV4-3 to TRBJ2-7; 7 nucleotides agree with TRBD1. Germline V gene sequence: CDR1 LGHNA, CDR2 YSLEER. J gave up 2 bases and V 4 bases, and 8 bases lay outside the gene matches. The CDR3 length is 15 residues. The CDR3 DNA reads TGCGCCAGCAGCCCCACCTTGGACAGGCCCTACGAGCAGTACTTC. Translated, it gives CASSPTLDRPYEQYF.

The chain has TRBV2 and TRBJ2-1; 8 bases match TRBD1. Per the germline V gene, CDR1 is SNHLY and CDR2 is FYNNEI. The ends lost 7 bases at V and 5 bases at J; junction bases unmatched: 10. The CDR3 sequence is 15 residues long. The CDR3: CASTPGQAPHNEQFF. In DNA, the CDR3 is TGTGCCAGCACCCCGGGACAGGCGCCCCACAATGAGCAGTTCTTC.

The J gene is TRBJ1-1, the V gene TRBV5-1; D is ambiguous. Germline CDR1 is SGHRS and CDR2 is YFSETQ. Between the trimmed V and J ends, which lost 4 bases and 0 bases, there was a span of 10 bases. The CDR3 sequence is 14 residues long. CDR3 in amino acids: CASSPGRLNTEAFF. CDR3 DNA: TGCGCCAGCAGCCCGGGTCGCCTGAACACTGAAGCTTTCTTT.

The rearrangement links TRBV19 to TRBJ1-2; 7 nucleotides match TRBD1. The germline V gene encodes CDR1 LNHDA and CDR2 SQIVND (reference sequence). The CDR3 contains 15 residues. The junction had 12 bases not matched to a gene; V was cut back by 7 bases and J by 4 bases. For the CDR3, the DNA is TGTGCCAGTACCCCATCTCTTGCAGGGGGCTATGGCTACACCTTC. Translated, it gives CASTPSLAGGYGYTF.

The chain links TRBV25-1 to TRBJ2-7, with 10 positions matching TRBD2. Per germline, CDR1 MGHDK and CDR2 SYGVNS. The ends lost 3 bases at V and 3 bases at J; junction bases unmatched: 5. The CDR3 is 15 residues long. The DNA for the CDR3 is TGTGCCAGCAGTGAGGCACTAGCGGGGAACTACGAGCAGTACTTC. This encodes CASSEALAGNYEQYF.

This clone was observed a single time. The chain is built from TRBV11-1 and TRBJ2-5; 11 bases are a match to TRBD1. Germline V lookup: CDR1 SGHAT, CDR2 FQDESV (reference sequence). The V segment lost 5 bases and the J segment 4 bases; nucleotides outside the gene matches: 9. This CDR3 is built from 16 residues. CDR3 nucleotides: TGTGCCAGCAGCACAAACCCGGGACAGGGGGGAGAGACCCAGTACTTC. It is translated as CASSTNPGQGGETQYF.

This clone was seen just once. The chain carries TRBV19 and TRBJ1-2; tentative D call: TRBD1 (5 bases). The CDR3 is 14 residues long. Germline V gene lookup returns CDR1 LNHDA and CDR2 SQIVND (reference sequence). V was pared by 3 bases and J by 7 bases, with 15 bases between. CDR3 nucleotide sequence: TGTGCCAGTAGTATCGCCAGGGAAAATTTTGGCTACACCTTC. Its protein is CASSIARENFGYTF.

In this sample, this clone turned up a few times. The genes are TRBV28 and TRBJ1-5; D unclear. Trimming shortened V by 6 bases and J by 6 bases, and 18 bases separated the two germline ends. CDR1 is MDHEN and CDR2 is SYDVKM in the germline V gene. The CDR3 is 15 residues long. CDR3 in amino acids: CASSIPTGSGQPQHF. In DNA, the CDR3 is TGTGCCAGCAGCATCCCGACCGGGAGTGGTCAGCCCCAGCATTTT. Drawing the rest from reference TRBV28 and TRBJ1-5, the complete variable domain is DVKVTQSSRYLVKRTGEKVFLECVQDMDHENMFWYRQDPGLGLRLIYFSYDVKMKEKGDIPEGYSVSREKKERFSLILESASTNQTSMYLCASSIPTGSGQPQHFGDGTRLSIL.

The rearrangement links TRBV6-5 to TRBJ2-7; 7 bases line up with TRBD2. V was pared by 0 bases and J by 3 bases, with 2 bases of the junction left unmatched. CDR1 and CDR2 from the germline V gene are MNHEY and SVGAGI. The CDR3 covers 14 residues. CDR3 protein: CASSYSGGNYEQYF. The DNA for the CDR3 is TGTGCCAGCAGTTACTCGGGGGGGAACTACGAGCAGTACTTC.

The V gene is TRBV5-1, the J gene TRBJ1-2; unclear D gene. Germline V CDR1 and CDR2: SGHRS, YFSETQ. This CDR3 region has 15 residues. The V and J ends lost 3 bases and 0 bases respectively, with 12 bases between them. The CDR3 region has the DNA TGCGCCAGCAGCTCCCTGGGTGAGGCTAACTATGGCTACACCTTC. This sequence encodes CASSSLGEANYGYTF. Using reference TRBV5-1 and TRBJ1-2 for the parts outside the CDR3, the full variable domain is KAGVTQTPRYLIKTRGQQVTLSCSPISGHRSVSWYQQTPGQGLQFLFEYFSETQRNKGNFPGRFSGRQFSNSRSEMNVSTLELGDSALYLCASSSLGEANYGYTFGSGTRLTVV.

The chain recombines TRBV5-1 with TRBJ2-7; TRBD1 matches at 9 bases. The CDR3 is 15 amino acids. The J segment lost 1 base and the V segment lost 2 bases, leaving 4 bases of the junction unmatched. CDR1 and CDR2 from the germline V gene are SGHRS and YFSETQ. The CDR3 DNA reads as TGCGCCAGCAGCTTTCTGACAGGGGGGTCCTACGAGCAGTACTTC. Its protein product is CASSFLTGGSYEQYF.

The chain has TRBV6-1 and TRBJ2-5; 7 nucleotides agree with TRBD1. CDR1 is MNHNS, CDR2 SASEGT, per germline. Trimming removed 4 bases from V and 4 bases from J; junction bases left unmatched: 3. The CDR3 covers 13 residues. As DNA, the CDR3 is TGTGCCAGCAGTGTAAACAGGGGAGAGACCCAGTACTTC. It is translated as CASSVNRGETQYF.

This chain uses TRBV6-5 with TRBJ1-5; no clear D. The CDR3 runs 14 residues. V lost 4 bases to trimming and J lost 12 bases, with 19 bases between them. Per germline, CDR1 MNHEY and CDR2 SVGAGI. The CDR3 spells CASSSSAKHGLQHF. As DNA, the CDR3 is TGTGCCAGCAGTTCTTCAGCTAAGCACGGGCTCCAGCATTTT.

The genes are TRBV14 and TRBJ2-7, with a weak D call TRBD1 (6 bases). Trimming pared 4 bases from V and 8 bases from J, leaving 9 bases between. The germline gives CDR1 SGHDN, CDR2 FVKESK. The CDR3 is 11 amino acids. The CDR3 reads CASSLQGQQYF. DNA for the CDR3: TGTGCCAGCAGCCTACAGGGTCAGCAGTACTTC.

The CDR3 DNA follows: TGCGCCAGCAGCCGAGGACCCGAGTGGGAGCAGTACTTC. Its translation is CASSRGPEWEQYF. V gene TRBV4-3 combines with J gene TRBJ2-7; D gene unclear. From germline, CDR1 is LGHNA and CDR2 YSLEER. Trimming took off 4 bases at V and 7 bases at J, with 14 bases between the two ends. There are 13 residues in the CDR3.

The chain combines TRBV7-2 with TRBJ1-6; 7 positions match TRBD1. V gave up 4 bases and J gave up 11 bases; unmatched junction bases: 14. This CDR3 comprises 16 residues. CDR1 SGHTA and CDR2 FQGNSA come from the germline V gene. CDR3 sequence reads: CASSYTPGGSSPPLHF. For the CDR3, the DNA is TGTGCCAGCAGCTATACCCCAGGGGGGAGTTCACCACCCCTCCACTTT. Complete variable domain (other parts from reference TRBV7-2 and TRBJ1-6): GAGVSQSPSNKVTEKGKDVELRCDPISGHTALYWYRQSLGQGLEFLIYFQGNSAPDKSGLPSDRFSAERTGGSVSTLTIQRTQQEDSAVYLCASSYTPGGSSPPLHFGNGTRLTVT.

The chain couples TRBV6-5 to TRBJ2-7; TRBD1 aligns across 8 bases. Trimming took 10 bases from V and 6 from J; bases not matched to a gene: 17. This CDR3 spans 15 amino acids. Germline assignment: CDR1 MNHEY and CDR2 SVGAGI. The CDR3 DNA sequence: TGTGCCATAGGACAGGGTTCTCCCCCGCCTCTCGAGCAGTACTTC. Translated: CAIGQGSPPPLEQYF.

This clone was seen only a few times. The chain carries TRBV4-3 and TRBJ1-2; TRBD1 aligns across 8 bases. Germline lookup yields CDR1 LGHNA and CDR2 YSLEER. The CDR3 has 14 residues. V was pared by 3 bases and J by 3 bases, with 3 bases of the junction left unmatched. The CDR3: CASSQNRGDYGYTF. The CDR3, as DNA: TGCGCCAGCAGCCAGAACAGGGGGGACTATGGCTACACCTTC.

This clone was detected only once. V usage is TRBV25-1 and J usage is TRBJ2-5; 8 bases map to TRBD2. The CDR3 has 17 amino acids. With 3 bases clipped from V and 1 base from J, the junction kept 10 bases outside the gene matches. The germline CDR1 and CDR2 sequences are MGHDK and SYGVNS. CDR3 in amino acids: CASSEGGAGGLQETQYF. CDR3 bases: TGTGCCAGCAGTGAGGGTGGGGCGGGGGGCCTCCAAGAGACCCAGTACTTC.

This sequence joins TRBV19 and TRBJ2-6; D is unresolved. This CDR3 has 16 residues. Trimming shortened V by 5 bases and J by 2 bases, and 13 bases separated the two germline ends. Per germline, CDR1 LNHDA and CDR2 SQIVND (reference sequence). CDR3 sequence (DNA): TGTGCCAGTAGTTCCCGGGTGTCGGCTGGGGCCAACGTCCTGACTTTC. This gives the protein CASSSRVSAGANVLTF.

The chain uses TRBV7-9 and TRBJ1-2, with D hard to call. Trimming cost V 3 bases and J 3 bases, with 14 bases left between them. The CDR3 is 15 amino acids. Germline V gene sequence: CDR1 SEHNR, CDR2 FQNEAQ (reference sequence). The CDR3 reads CASSLAVTRDYGYTF. In DNA form, the CDR3 reads TGTGCCAGCAGCTTGGCTGTGACTAGGGACTATGGCTACACCTTC.

The CDR3 region is CASTPGGGAAEAFF. The CDR3 coding sequence is TGTGCCAGCACTCCGGGGGGGGGCGCGGCTGAAGCTTTCTTT. The rearrangement joins TRBV25-1 to TRBJ1-1; TRBD1 might be the D (6 bases). V gave up 7 bases and J gave up 6 bases, with 18 bases separating them. Germline assignment: CDR1 MGHDK and CDR2 SYGVNS. There are 14 residues in the CDR3.

The CDR3 bases are TGTGCCAGCAGCCGCGTGGGGGAAAAACTGTTTTTT. It encodes CASSRVGEKLFF. The chain recombines TRBV11-3 with TRBJ1-4; D remains unclear. The CDR3 spans 12 residues. V dropped 5 bases and J dropped 8 bases, with 9 bases sitting between them. Per the germline V gene, CDR1 is SGHNT and CDR2 is YENEEA.